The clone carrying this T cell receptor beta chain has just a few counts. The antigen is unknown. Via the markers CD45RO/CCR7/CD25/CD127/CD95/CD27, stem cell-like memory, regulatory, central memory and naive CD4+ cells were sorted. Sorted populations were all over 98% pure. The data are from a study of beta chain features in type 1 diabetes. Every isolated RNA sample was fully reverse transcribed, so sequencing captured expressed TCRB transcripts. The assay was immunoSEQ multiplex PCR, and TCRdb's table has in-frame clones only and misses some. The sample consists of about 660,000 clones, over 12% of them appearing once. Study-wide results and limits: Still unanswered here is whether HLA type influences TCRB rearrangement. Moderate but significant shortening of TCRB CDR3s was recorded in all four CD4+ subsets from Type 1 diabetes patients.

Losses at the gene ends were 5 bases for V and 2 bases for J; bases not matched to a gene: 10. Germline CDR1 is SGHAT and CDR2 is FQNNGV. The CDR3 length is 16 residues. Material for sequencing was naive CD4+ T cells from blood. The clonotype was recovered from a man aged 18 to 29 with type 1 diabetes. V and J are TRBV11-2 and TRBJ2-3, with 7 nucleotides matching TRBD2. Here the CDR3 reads CASSDRAGTTTDTQYF. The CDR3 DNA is TGTGCCAGCAGCGATAGAGCGGGAACTACCACAGATACGCAGTATTTT.